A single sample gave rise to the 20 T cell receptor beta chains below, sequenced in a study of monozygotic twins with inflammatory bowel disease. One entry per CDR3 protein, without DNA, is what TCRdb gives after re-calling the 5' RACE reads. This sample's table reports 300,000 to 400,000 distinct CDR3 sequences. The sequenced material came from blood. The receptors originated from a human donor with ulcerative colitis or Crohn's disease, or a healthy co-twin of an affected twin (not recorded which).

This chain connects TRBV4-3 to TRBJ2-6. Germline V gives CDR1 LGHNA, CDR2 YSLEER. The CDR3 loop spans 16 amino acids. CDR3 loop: CASSQDRPSGANVLTF.

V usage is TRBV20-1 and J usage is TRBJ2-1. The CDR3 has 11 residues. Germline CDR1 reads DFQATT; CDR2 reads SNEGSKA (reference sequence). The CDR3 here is CSGRAYNEQFF.

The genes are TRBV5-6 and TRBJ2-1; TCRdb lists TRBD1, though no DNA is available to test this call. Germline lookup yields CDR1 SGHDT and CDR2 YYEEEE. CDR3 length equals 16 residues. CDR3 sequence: CASSLPYRGDYNEQFF.

The CDR3: CASRWAEGTYEQYF. V and J are TRBV11-2 and TRBJ2-7; the D gene TCRdb calls, TRBD2, cannot be checked with no DNA. CDR3 length equals 14 residues. Germline V lookup: CDR1 SGHAT, CDR2 FQNNGV.

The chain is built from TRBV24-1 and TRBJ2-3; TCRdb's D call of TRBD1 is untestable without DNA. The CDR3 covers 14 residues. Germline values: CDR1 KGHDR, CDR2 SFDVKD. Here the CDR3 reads CATSDFPRGDTQYF.

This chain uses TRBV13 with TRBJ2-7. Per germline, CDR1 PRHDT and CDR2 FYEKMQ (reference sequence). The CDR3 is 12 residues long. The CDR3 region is CASSDIAYEQYF.

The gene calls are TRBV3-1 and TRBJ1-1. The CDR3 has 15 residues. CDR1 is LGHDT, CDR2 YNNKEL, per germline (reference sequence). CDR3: CASSLLTNRNTEAFF.

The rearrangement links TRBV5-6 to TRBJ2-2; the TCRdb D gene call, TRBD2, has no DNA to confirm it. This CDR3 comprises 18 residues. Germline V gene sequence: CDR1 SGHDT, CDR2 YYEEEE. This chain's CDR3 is CASSIYLDLAFGTGELFF.

The CDR3 sequence is CASSEQGQGYGYTF. J is TRBJ1-2 and V is TRBV25-1; without DNA, the TCRdb call of TRBD1 cannot be checked. The CDR3 has 14 residues. In germline, CDR1 is MGHDK, CDR2 SYGVNS.

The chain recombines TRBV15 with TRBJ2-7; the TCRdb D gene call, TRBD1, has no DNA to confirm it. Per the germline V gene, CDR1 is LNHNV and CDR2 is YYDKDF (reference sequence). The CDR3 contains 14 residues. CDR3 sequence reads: CATSEPGQGYEQYF.

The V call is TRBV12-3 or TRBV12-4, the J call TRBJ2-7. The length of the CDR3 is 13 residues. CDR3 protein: CASSLYQRMEQYF.

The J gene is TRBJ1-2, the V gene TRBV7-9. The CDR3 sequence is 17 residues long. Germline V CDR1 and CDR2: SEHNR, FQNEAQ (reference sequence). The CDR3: CASSSNTRGTGDYGYTF.

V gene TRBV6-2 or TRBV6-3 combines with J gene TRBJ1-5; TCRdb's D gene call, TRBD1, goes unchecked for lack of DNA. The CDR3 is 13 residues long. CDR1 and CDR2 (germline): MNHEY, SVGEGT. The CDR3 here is CASSHDRVQPQHF.

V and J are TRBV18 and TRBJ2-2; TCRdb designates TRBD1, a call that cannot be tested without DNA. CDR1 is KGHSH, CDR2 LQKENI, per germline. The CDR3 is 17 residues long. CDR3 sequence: CASSPQKTGANTGELFF.

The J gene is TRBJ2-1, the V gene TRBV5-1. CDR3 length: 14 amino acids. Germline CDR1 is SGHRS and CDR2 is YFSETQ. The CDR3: CASSGVSAGDEQFF.

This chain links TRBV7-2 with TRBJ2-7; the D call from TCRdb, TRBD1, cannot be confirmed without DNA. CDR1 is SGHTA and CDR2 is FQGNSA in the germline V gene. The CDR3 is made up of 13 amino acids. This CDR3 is CASSLEGGGEQYF. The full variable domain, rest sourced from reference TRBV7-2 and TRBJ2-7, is GAGVSQSPSNKVTEKGKDVELRCDPISGHTALYWYRQSLGQGLEFLIYFQGNSAPDKSGLPSDRFSAERTGGSVSTLTIQRTQQEDSAVYLCASSLEGGGEQYFGPGTRLTVT.

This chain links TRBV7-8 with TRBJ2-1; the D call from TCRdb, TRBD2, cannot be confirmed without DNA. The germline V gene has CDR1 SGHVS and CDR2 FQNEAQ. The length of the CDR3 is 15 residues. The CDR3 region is CASSSRAAGGLEQFF.

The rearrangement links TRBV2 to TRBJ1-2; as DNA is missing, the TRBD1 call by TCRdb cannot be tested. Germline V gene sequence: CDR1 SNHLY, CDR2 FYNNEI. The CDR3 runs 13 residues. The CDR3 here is CASTGRTGYGYTF.

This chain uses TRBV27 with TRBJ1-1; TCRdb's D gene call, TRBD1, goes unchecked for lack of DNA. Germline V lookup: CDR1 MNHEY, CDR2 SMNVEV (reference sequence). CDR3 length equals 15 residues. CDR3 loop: CASSLYGARDTEAFF.

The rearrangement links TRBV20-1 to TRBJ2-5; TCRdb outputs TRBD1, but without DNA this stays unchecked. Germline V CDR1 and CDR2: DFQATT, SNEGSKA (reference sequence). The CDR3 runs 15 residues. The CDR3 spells CSASPPAGGAPWQYF.